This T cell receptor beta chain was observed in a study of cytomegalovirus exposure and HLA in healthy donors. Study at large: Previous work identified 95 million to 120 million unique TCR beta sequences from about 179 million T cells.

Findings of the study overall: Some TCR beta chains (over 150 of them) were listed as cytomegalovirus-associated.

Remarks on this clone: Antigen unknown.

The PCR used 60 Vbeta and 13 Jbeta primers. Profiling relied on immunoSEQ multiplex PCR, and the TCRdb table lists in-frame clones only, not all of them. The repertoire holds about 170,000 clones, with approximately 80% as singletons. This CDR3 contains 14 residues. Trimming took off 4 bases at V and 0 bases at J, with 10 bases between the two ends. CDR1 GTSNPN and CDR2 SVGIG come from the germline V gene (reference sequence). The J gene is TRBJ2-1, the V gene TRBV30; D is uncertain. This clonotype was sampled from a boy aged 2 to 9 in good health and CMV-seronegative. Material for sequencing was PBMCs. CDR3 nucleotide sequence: TGTGCCTGGATGGAGCAGAGCTCCTACAATGAGCAGTTCTTC. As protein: CAWMEQSSYNEQFF.